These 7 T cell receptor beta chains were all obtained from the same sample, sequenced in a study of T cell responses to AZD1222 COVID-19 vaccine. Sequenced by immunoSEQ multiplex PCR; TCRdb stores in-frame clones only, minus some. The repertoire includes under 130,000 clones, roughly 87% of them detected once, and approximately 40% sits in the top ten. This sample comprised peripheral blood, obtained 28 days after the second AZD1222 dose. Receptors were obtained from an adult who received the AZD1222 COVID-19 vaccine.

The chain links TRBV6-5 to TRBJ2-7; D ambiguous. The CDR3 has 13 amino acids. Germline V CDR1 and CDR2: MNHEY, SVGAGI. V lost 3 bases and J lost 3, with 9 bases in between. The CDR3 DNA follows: TGTGCCAGCAGTTATGAGCGAGACTACGAGCAGTACTTC. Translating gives CASSYERDYEQYF.

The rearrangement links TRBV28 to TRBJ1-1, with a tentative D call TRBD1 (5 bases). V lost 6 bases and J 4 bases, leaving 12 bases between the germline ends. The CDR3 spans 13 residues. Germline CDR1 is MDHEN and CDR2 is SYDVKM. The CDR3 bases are TGTGCCAGCAGAACCGGGACTACCACTGAAGCTTTCTTT. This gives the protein CASRTGTTTEAFF.

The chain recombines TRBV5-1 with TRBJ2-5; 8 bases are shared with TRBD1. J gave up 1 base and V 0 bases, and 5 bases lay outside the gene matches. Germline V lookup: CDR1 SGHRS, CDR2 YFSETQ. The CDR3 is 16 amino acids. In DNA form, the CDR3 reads TGCGCCAGCAGCTTGGGCGGGACAGGACTCCAAGAGACCCAGTACTTC. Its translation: CASSLGGTGLQETQYF. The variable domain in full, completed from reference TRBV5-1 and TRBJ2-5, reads KAGVTQTPRYLIKTRGQQVTLSCSPISGHRSVSWYQQTPGQGLQFLFEYFSETQRNKGNFPGRFSGRQFSNSRSEMNVSTLELGDSALYLCASSLGGTGLQETQYFGPGTRLLVL.

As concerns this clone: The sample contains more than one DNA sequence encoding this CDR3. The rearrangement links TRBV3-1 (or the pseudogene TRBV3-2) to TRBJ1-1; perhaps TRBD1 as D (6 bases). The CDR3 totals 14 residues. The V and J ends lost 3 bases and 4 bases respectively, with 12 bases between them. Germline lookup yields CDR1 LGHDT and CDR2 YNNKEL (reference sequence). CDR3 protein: CASSQVRGGTEAFF. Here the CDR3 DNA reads TGTGCCAGCAGCCAGGTGAGGGGGGGCACTGAAGCTTTCTTT.

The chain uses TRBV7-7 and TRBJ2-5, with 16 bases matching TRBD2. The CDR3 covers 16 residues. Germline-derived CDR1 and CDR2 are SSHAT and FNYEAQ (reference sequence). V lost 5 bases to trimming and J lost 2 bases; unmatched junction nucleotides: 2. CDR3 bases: TGTGCCAGCAGCCCGGGACTAGCGGGAGGGCAAGAGACCCAGTACTTC. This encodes CASSPGLAGGQETQYF.

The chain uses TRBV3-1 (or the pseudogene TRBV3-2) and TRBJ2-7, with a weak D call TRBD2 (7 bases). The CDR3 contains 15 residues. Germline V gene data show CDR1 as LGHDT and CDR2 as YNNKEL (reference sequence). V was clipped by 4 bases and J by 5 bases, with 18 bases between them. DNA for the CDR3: TGTGCCAGCAGCCCCCCCGGGCAGGGGAGGGACGAGCAGTACTTC. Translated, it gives CASSPPGQGRDEQYF.

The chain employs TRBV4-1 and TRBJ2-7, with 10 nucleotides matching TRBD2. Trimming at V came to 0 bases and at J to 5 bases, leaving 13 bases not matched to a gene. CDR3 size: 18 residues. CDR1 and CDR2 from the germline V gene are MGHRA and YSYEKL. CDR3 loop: CASSQDRSGRAVGDEQYF. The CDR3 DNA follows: TGCGCCAGCAGCCAAGATCGGAGCGGGAGGGCCGTCGGCGACGAGCAGTACTTC.